Following are 21 T cell receptor beta chains from one sample sequenced in a study of glioma-infiltrating T cells. The iRepertoire nested amplicon-rescue multiplex PCR amplified TCR alpha and beta CDR3s from RNA. TCRdb fed the multiplex PCR reads into MiXCR, producing one record per CDR3 protein. The sample shows approximately 120,000 distinct CDR3 sequences, roughly 24% of them seen only once. Sequencing was performed on glioma tissue, nonneoplastic brain tissue, or PBMCs (not recorded which). These receptors came from a human donor with low-grade glioma or glioblastoma, undergoing nonglioma brain surgery, or in good health (not recorded which).

This clonotype turned up a few times. The chain recombines TRBV7-9 with TRBJ2-7; D gene ambiguous. Between the trimmed V and J ends, which lost 7 bases and 3 bases, there was a span of 13 bases. This CDR3 has 13 residues. Germline assignment: CDR1 SEHNR and CDR2 FQNEAQ (reference sequence). The CDR3 DNA reads TGTGCCAGCATCTCCCTGGCAAGCTACGAGCAGTACTTC. Its translation is CASISLASYEQYF. Combining the CDR3 with reference TRBV7-9 and TRBJ2-7 gives the whole variable domain DTGVSQNPRHKITKRGQNVTFRCDPISEHNRLYWYRQTLGQGPEFLTYFQNEAQLEKSRLLSDRFSAERPKGSFSTLEIQRTEQGDSAMYLCASISLASYEQYFGPGTRLTVT.

This clonotype was counted many times. The chain employs TRBV7-3 and TRBJ2-3, with D unclear. CDR1 is SGHTA and CDR2 is FQGTGA in the germline V gene. V lost 1 base, J lost 5 bases, and 10 bases lay in between. The CDR3 length is 14 residues. Here the CDR3 DNA reads TGTGCCAGCAGCTTAATAGCCAGAGGAGATACGCAGTATTTT. Amino acids: CASSLIARGDTQYF.

To note about this clonotype: Just one base apart from a much larger clone, this may be a read error. The chain uses TRBV7-9 and TRBJ2-7; 10 bases are a match to TRBD1. J gave up 6 bases and V 4 bases, and 9 bases lay outside the gene matches. CDR3 size: 15 residues. From germline, CDR1 is SEHNR and CDR2 FQNEAQ (reference sequence). CDR3 nucleotide sequence: TGTGCCAGCAGCTCCCCGGACAGGGGGGCCTGCGAGCAGTACTTC. It is translated as CASSSPDRGACEQYF.

This clonotype occurred a few times. V and J are TRBV12-3 or TRBV12-4 and TRBJ1-2; D not certain. The CDR3 extends over 14 amino acids. V gave up 7 bases and J gave up 2 bases, with 14 bases separating them. CDR3 sequence: CASNWAPGNYGYTF. In nucleotides, the CDR3 is TGTGCCAGCAATTGGGCCCCGGGAAACTATGGCTACACCTTC.

This clonotype was picked up many times. The V and J genes are TRBV6-1 and TRBJ2-7; a possible D gene is TRBD2 (6 bases). CDR1 is MNHNS, CDR2 SASEGT, per germline. CDR3 length: 17 amino acids. V was clipped by 8 bases and J by 3 bases, with 26 bases between them. The CDR3 protein is CASGPGPGSWGLYEQYF. DNA of the CDR3: TGTGCCAGCGGGCCCGGGCCGGGGTCTTGGGGACTCTACGAGCAGTACTTC.

The chain combines TRBV5-6 with TRBJ2-1; D possibly uses TRBD1 or TRBD2 (6 bases each). The CDR3 totals 11 residues. The germline V and J ends were trimmed by 2 bases and 12 bases, with 9 bases remaining between them. Germline V gene sequence: CDR1 SGHDT, CDR2 YYEEEE. The CDR3 DNA sequence: TGTGCCAGCAGCTTCTCGGGGGCGCAGTTCTTC. It codes for CASSFSGAQFF.

This clonotype qualifies as medium-sized. The chain recombines TRBV12-3 or TRBV12-4 with TRBJ2-7; TRBD1 is a possible D gene (6 bases). V was shortened by 6 bases and J by 0 bases, with 12 bases between the two germline ends. The CDR3 spans 14 residues. CDR3 amino acids: CASRPGHSSYEQYF. For the CDR3, the DNA is TGTGCCAGCAGGCCGGGACATAGCTCCTACGAGCAGTACTTC.

Worth noting for this clonotype: It may be a read error: a sequence one base away is much more abundant. The chain employs TRBV7-2 and TRBJ2-2; 8 nucleotides align to TRBD2. After removal of 9 bases from V and 4 bases from J, the junction contained 10 bases not matched to a gene. In germline, CDR1 is SGHTA, CDR2 FQGNSA. There are 15 residues in the CDR3. CDR3 nucleotides: TGTGCCAGAAGCCAGAGCGGGAGAGGCACCGGGGAGCTGTTTTTT. Translating it yields CARSQSGRGTGELFF.

Comment on this clonotype: A much larger clone sits a single nucleotide away, making a read error possible. The gene calls are TRBV6-2 or TRBV6-3 and TRBJ2-7; a weak D match, TRBD1 (5 bases). The CDR3 is 13 residues long. Germline V gene lookup returns CDR1 MNHEY and CDR2 SVGEGT. The CDR3 sequence: CSSSYARGYEQYF. DNA for the CDR3: TGTTCCAGCAGTTACGCTAGGGGCTACGAGCAGTACTTC.

V usage is TRBV4-1 and J usage is TRBJ2-7; TRBD2 aligns across 10 bases. The CDR3 contains 18 residues. Germline assignment: CDR1 MGHRA and CDR2 YSYEKL. Trimming took 1 base from V and 3 from J; bases not matched to a gene: 12. The CDR3 reads CASSQVTTGTSDYYEQYF. In DNA, the CDR3 is TGCGCCAGCAGCCAAGTAACTACCGGGACTAGCGATTACTACGAGCAGTACTTC.

In its sample, this clonotype was seen many times. The chain uses TRBV7-9 and TRBJ2-7; 10 positions agree with TRBD2. Germline loops: CDR1 SEHNR, CDR2 FQNEAQ (reference sequence). This CDR3 is 13 amino acids long. Trimming removed 5 bases from V and 3 bases from J; junction bases left unmatched: 1. This CDR3 reads CASSPSGSYEQYF. The CDR3 DNA is TGTGCCAGCAGCCCTAGCGGGAGCTACGAGCAGTACTTC.

This clonotype was recorded many times. The V and J genes are TRBV2 and TRBJ1-1, with D hard to call. The germline CDR1 and CDR2 sequences are SNHLY and FYNNEI. The CDR3 runs to 14 residues. Trimming pared 8 bases from V and 1 base from J, leaving 14 bases between. CDR3 DNA: TGTGCCAGCCGTCGGAGCGAAACGAACACTGAAGCTTTCTTT. Translation gives CASRRSETNTEAFF. The full variable domain, with the rest looked up from reference TRBV2 and TRBJ1-1, is EPEVTQTPSHQVTQMGQEVILRCVPISNHLYFYWYRQILGQKVEFLVSFYNNEISEKSEIFDDQFSVERPDGSNFTLKIRSTKLEDSAMYFCASRRSETNTEAFFGQGTRLTVV.

J is TRBJ2-1 and V is TRBV4-2; the match to TRBD1 covers 8 bases. CDR3 length equals 15 residues. The germline V gene encodes CDR1 LGHNA and CDR2 YNFKEQ. Unmatched junction bases numbered 5, after V lost 0 bases and J lost 7 bases. This CDR3 reads CASSQEWDRPNEQFF. The CDR3 DNA sequence: TGTGCCAGCAGCCAAGAATGGGACAGGCCAAATGAGCAGTTCTTC.

In this sample, this clonotype turned up many times. The chain is built from TRBV14 and TRBJ2-3, with TRBD1 matching over 7 bases. The ends lost 4 bases at V and 3 bases at J; junction bases unmatched: 7. The germline CDR1 and CDR2 sequences are SGHDN and FVKESK. This CDR3 is 15 amino acids long. As DNA, the CDR3 is TGTGCCAGCAGCCGAAACACAGGGGTAACAGATACGCAGTATTTT. Residues: CASSRNTGVTDTQYF.

This clonotype was seen repeatedly, ten times or more. The chain links TRBV20-1 to TRBJ2-7, with 9 bases identical to TRBD2. Germline assignment: CDR1 DFQATT and CDR2 SNEGSKA (reference sequence). The CDR3 is made up of 15 amino acids. V lost 3 bases, J lost 2 bases, and 8 bases stayed unmatched. The CDR3 DNA sequence: TGCAGTGCTAGCGGTGCCCTAGCGGGGACCTACGAGCAGTACTTC. Amino acid sequence: CSASGALAGTYEQYF.

On this clonotype: The CDR3 does not end in the conserved phenylalanine or tryptophan, so this is likely a read error. V is TRBV4-1 and J is TRBJ1-4; D is unresolved. The CDR3 sequence is 16 residues long. Looked up from germline, CDR1 is MGHRA and CDR2 is YSYEKL. Trimming removed 1 base at V and 0 bases at J, with 9 bases between. CDR3 bases: TGCGCCAGCAGCCAAGGGGCAGTAGCAACTAATGAAAAACTGTTTCTT. Its translation is CASSQGAVATNEKLFL.

The gene calls are TRBV15 and TRBJ1-6; D call uncertain. The germline V gene encodes CDR1 LNHNV and CDR2 YYDKDF (reference sequence). Trimming shortened V by 5 bases and J by 8 bases, and 13 bases separated the two germline ends. CDR3 size: 14 residues. The CDR3 DNA reads as TGTGCCACCAGCGTCTCGGTAGGAGATTCACCCCTCCACTTT. This encodes CATSVSVGDSPLHF. The full variable domain, with the rest looked up from reference TRBV15 and TRBJ1-6, is DAMVIQNPRYQVTQFGKPVTLSCSQTLNHNVMYWYQQKSSQAPKLLFHYYDKDFNNEADTPDNFQSRRPNTSFCFLDIRSPGLGDTAMYLCATSVSVGDSPLHFGNGTRLTVT.

At least ten counts were recorded for this clonotype. The V and J genes are TRBV6-4 and TRBJ2-3; D is undetermined. The CDR3 has 14 residues. Germline assignment: CDR1 MRHNA and CDR2 SNTAGT. Trimming took 6 bases from V and 5 from J, leaving 15 bases between them. CDR3 loop: CASSTQVGLDTQYF. In DNA, the CDR3 is TGTGCCAGCAGCACTCAAGTGGGCTTAGATACGCAGTATTTT.

The CDR3 nucleotides read TGTGCCAGCAGCCTAGACGGTAGCAATCAGCCCCAGCATTTT. Its translation: CASSLDGSNQPQHF. This rearrangement joins TRBV12-3 or TRBV12-4 to TRBJ1-5, with D unclear. This CDR3 has 14 amino acids. V gave up 6 bases and J gave up 0 bases, with 9 bases separating them.

This clonotype was detected ten times or more. This chain uses TRBV6-1 with TRBJ1-3; a weak D match, TRBD1 (5 bases). Germline V gene lookup returns CDR1 MNHNS and CDR2 SASEGT. CDR3 length: 14 residues. V was pared by 10 bases and J by 4 bases, with 17 bases between. The chain's CDR3 is CATSVGEAGNTIYF. The CDR3 nucleotides read TGTGCCACCTCTGTGGGGGAGGCCGGAAACACCATATATTTT.

This clonotype appeared many times. One end of the junction is discordant with germline, which a read error may explain. The V and J genes are TRBV6-1 and TRBJ2-7, with 9 positions matching TRBD1. This CDR3 is built from 16 residues. Germline V lookup: CDR1 MNHNS, CDR2 SASEGT. CDR3 residues: CASSKARTGATYEQYF. CDR3 DNA sequence: TGTGCCAGCAGTAAAGCAAGGACAGGGGCCACCTACGAGCAGTACTTC.